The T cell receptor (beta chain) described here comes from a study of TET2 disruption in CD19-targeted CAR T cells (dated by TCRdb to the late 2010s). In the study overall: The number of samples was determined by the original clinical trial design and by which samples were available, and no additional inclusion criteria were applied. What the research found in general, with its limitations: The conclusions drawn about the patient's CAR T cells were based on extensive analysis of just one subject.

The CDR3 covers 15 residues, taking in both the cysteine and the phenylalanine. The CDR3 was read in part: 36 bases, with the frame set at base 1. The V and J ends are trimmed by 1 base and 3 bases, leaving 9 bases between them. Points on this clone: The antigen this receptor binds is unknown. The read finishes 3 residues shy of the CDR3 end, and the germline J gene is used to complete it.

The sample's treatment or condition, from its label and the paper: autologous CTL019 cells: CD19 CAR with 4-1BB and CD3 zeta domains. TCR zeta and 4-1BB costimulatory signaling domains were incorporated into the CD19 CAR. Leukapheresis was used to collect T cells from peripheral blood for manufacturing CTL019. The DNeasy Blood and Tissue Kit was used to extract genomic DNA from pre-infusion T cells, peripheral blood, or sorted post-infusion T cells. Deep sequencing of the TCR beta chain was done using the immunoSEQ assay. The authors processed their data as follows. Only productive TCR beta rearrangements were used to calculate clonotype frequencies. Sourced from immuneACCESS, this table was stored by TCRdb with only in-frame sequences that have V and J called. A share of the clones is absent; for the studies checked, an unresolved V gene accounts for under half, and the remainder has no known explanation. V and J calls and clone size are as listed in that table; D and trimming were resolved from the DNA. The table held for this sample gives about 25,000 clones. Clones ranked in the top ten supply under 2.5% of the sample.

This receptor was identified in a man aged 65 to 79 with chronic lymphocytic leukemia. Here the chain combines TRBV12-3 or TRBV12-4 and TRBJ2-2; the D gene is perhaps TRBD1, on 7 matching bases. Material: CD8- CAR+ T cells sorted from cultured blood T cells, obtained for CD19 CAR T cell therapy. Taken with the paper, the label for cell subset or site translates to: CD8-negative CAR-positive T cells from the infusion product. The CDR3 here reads CASSLGRGDTGELFF. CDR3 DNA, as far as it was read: TGTGCCAGCAGTTTAGGCAGGGGGGACACCGGGGAG.